These 26 T cell receptor beta chains were sequenced from one sample in a study of T cells in Graves' hyperthyroidism and ophthalmopathy. TCR beta CDR3 regions were amplified from RNA transcripts. Using the HTBI primer set, a first-round RT-PCR was run on the TCR CDR3. Each CDR3 protein gets one entry after TCRdb re-called the multiplex PCR reads with MiXCR. The sample yields 25,000 to 30,000 distinct CDR3 sequences, under 55% seen once. Material for sequencing was blood. These receptors came from a young woman with Graves' hyperthyroidism.

The V gene is TRBV5-8, the J gene TRBJ2-1; 14 nucleotides match TRBD2. Germline CDR1 and CDR2: SGHTS and YDEGEE. Trimming at V came to 4 bases and at J to 12 bases, leaving 9 bases not matched to a gene. The CDR3 loop spans 15 amino acids. The CDR3 protein is CASSIGLAGGYGQFF. The CDR3 DNA is TGTGCCAGCAGCATCGGACTAGCGGGGGGCTATGGGCAGTTCTTC. Drawing the rest from reference TRBV5-8 and TRBJ2-1, the complete variable domain is EAGVTQSPTHLIKTRGQQATLRCSPISGHTSVYWYQQALGLGLQFLLWYDEGEERNRGNFPPRFSGRQFPNYSSELNVNALELEDSALYLCASSIGLAGGYGQFFGPGTRLTVL.

Many counts were recorded for this clonotype. The rearrangement joins TRBV28 to TRBJ2-5; the match to TRBD1 covers 9 bases. The CDR3 loop spans 14 amino acids. V shed 6 bases, J shed 1 base, and the junction held 3 bases outside the gene matches. Germline assignment: CDR1 MDHEN and CDR2 SYDVKM. The CDR3 loop reads CASSRTGAQETQYF. The CDR3 nucleotides read TGTGCCAGCAGCAGGACAGGGGCCCAAGAGACCCAGTACTTC.

The CDR3 sequence: CASSYGGGTRGHEQYF. The CDR3 region has the DNA TGTGCCAGCAGCTATGGTGGGGGGACTAGGGGCCACGAGCAGTACTTC. This rearrangement joins TRBV7-9 to TRBJ2-7; 8 nucleotides agree with TRBD2. V shed 4 bases, J shed 5 bases, and the junction held 13 bases outside the gene matches. The length of the CDR3 is 16 residues. Germline assignment: CDR1 SEHNR and CDR2 FQNEAQ (reference sequence).

This clonotype is medium-sized in the sample. The V and J genes are TRBV20-1 and TRBJ2-7; 8 bases are a match to TRBD2. CDR1 is DFQATT and CDR2 is SNEGSKA in the germline V gene (reference sequence). J lost 6 bases, V lost 5 bases, and 6 bases had no gene match. This CDR3 is 12 amino acids long. For the CDR3, the DNA is TGCAGTGCTCCTGGTCGGGGGGGCGAGCAGTACTTC. Translating gives CSAPGRGGEQYF.

The chain couples TRBV9 to TRBJ2-7, with 7 bases identical to TRBD2. V shed 0 bases and J 7 bases; nucleotides not matched to a gene: 10. The CDR3 contains 15 residues. The germline gives CDR1 SGDLS, CDR2 YYNGEE. The CDR3 here is CASSVGLAEDGEQYF. The DNA for the CDR3 is TGTGCCAGCAGCGTAGGACTAGCCGAGGACGGGGAGCAGTACTTC.

This clonotype was counted at least ten times. This chain links TRBV6-6 with TRBJ1-5; TRBD1 agrees at 9 bases. CDR3 length: 16 amino acids. Per the germline V gene, CDR1 is MNHNY and CDR2 is SVGAGI (reference sequence). The V and J ends lost 8 bases and 1 base, in that order; junction bases with no gene match: 9. The CDR3 DNA reads as TGTGCCAGCGGGTTTGGGGACAGGGCCAGCAATCAGCCCCAGCATTTT. As protein: CASGFGDRASNQPQHF.

The chain carries TRBV29-1 and TRBJ2-2; D is uncertain. Germline V lookup: CDR1 SQVTM, CDR2 ANQGSEA. The germline V and J ends were trimmed by 1 base and 8 bases, with 11 bases remaining between them. This CDR3 is built from 13 residues. The CDR3 loop reads CSVEGPNRGELFF. Here the CDR3 DNA reads TGCAGCGTTGAAGGACCCAACCGGGGGGAGCTGTTTTTT.

J is TRBJ2-1 and V is TRBV20-1; the D gene is possibly TRBD1 (5 bases). Germline CDR1 DFQATT, CDR2 SNEGSKA (reference sequence). The CDR3 sequence is 12 residues long. Between the trimmed V and J ends, which lost 6 bases and 2 bases, there was a span of 8 bases. CDR3 coding DNA: TGCAGTGCCCCGACAGCCTACAATGAGCAGTTCTTC. This translates into CSAPTAYNEQFF.

This clonotype showed up many times. The genes are TRBV12-3 or TRBV12-4 and TRBJ2-1, with TRBD2 matching over 12 bases. The junction had 5 bases not matched to a gene; V was cut back by 5 bases and J by 6 bases. CDR3 length equals 15 residues. The chain's CDR3 is CASSLTSGRTNEQFF. Written as DNA, the CDR3 is TGTGCCAGCAGTCTAACTAGCGGGAGGACCAATGAGCAGTTCTTC.

In the case of this clonotype: The final CDR3 position lacks the conserved phenylalanine or tryptophan, pointing to a likely read error. The gene calls are TRBV5-1 and TRBJ2-2; D remains unclear. V lost 0 bases and J 9 bases, leaving 9 bases between the germline ends. The germline V gene has CDR1 SGHRS and CDR2 YFSETQ. CDR3 length equals 13 residues. CDR3 in DNA: TGCGCCAGCAGCTTGGGTCCGGTACGGGAGCTGTTTCTC. It translates to CASSLGPVRELFL.

CDR3 residues: CSARSESGNRGNEQFF. The CDR3 region has the DNA TGCAGTGCTAGGAGCGAGAGCGGGAATCGTGGGAATGAGCAGTTCTTC. The chain is built from TRBV20-1 and TRBJ2-1; 7 bases are a match to TRBD2. The CDR3 extends over 16 amino acids. J was trimmed by 7 bases and V by 3 bases; bases with no gene match: 15. CDR1 and CDR2 (germline): DFQATT, SNEGSKA (reference sequence).

In this sample, this clonotype turned up many times. The CDR3 DNA reads TGTGCCAGCAGTACCTACACCGGGGAGCTGTTTTTT. This sequence encodes CASSTYTGELFF. The chain is built from TRBV6-5 and TRBJ2-2; no definite D call. CDR1 is MNHEY and CDR2 is SVGAGI in the germline V gene. The CDR3 is made up of 12 amino acids. V was pared by 5 bases and J by 3 bases, with 4 bases between.

V is TRBV5-6 and J is TRBJ1-5; D call uncertain. Germline V gene sequence: CDR1 SGHDT, CDR2 YYEEEE. V lost 4 bases and J 11 bases, leaving 13 bases between the germline ends. CDR3 size: 12 residues. CDR3 in amino acids: CASSTPRETQHF. The CDR3 DNA is TGTGCCAGCAGCACACCGAGGGAGACCCAGCATTTT.

The J gene is TRBJ1-1, the V gene TRBV7-6; D is possibly TRBD1 (6 bases). The V end lost 5 bases, the J end lost 3 bases, and 13 bases lay between the germline ends. This CDR3 region has 14 residues. Germline loops: CDR1 SGHVS, CDR2 FNYEAQ. Written as DNA, the CDR3 is TGTGCCAGCAGCCTCAGGAGGGGGGACACTGAAGCTTTCTTT. This translates into CASSLRRGDTEAFF.

This clonotype was detected many times. V usage is TRBV7-3 and J usage is TRBJ1-1; D gene uncertain. There are 15 residues in the CDR3. V was trimmed by 0 bases and J by 3 bases, leaving 11 bases between them. Germline CDR1 reads SGHTA; CDR2 reads FQGTGA. CDR3 bases: TGTGCCAGCAGCTTAACGGGAGATGGGTACACTGAAGCTTTCTTT. It specifies CASSLTGDGYTEAFF. Full variable domain (remainder filled in from reference TRBV7-3 and TRBJ1-1): GAGVSQTPSNKVTEKGKYVELRCDPISGHTALYWYRQSLGQGPEFLIYFQGTGAADDSGLPNDRFFAVRPEGSVSTLKIQRTERGDSAVYLCASSLTGDGYTEAFFGQGTRLTVV.

V is TRBV6-6 and J is TRBJ1-3; TRBD1 agrees at 10 bases. CDR1 is MNHNY and CDR2 is SVGAGI in the germline V gene (reference sequence). V was pared by 4 bases and J by 7 bases, with 10 bases of the junction left unmatched. The CDR3 length is 16 residues. The CDR3 nucleotides are TGTGCCAGCAGTTCTTTGACAGGGGGCAATGTTAACACCATATATTTT. This codes for CASSSLTGGNVNTIYF.

Points on this clonotype: One junction end disagrees with the germline gene, perhaps due to a read error. The J gene is TRBJ1-4, the V gene TRBV6-1; unclear D gene. The CDR3 is 15 residues long. Germline loops: CDR1 MNHNS, CDR2 SASEGT. The CDR3 DNA is TGCGCTACCGAACTTCGACTGACAACTAATGAAAAACTGTTTTTT. It specifies CATELRLTTNEKLFF.

This chain joins TRBV20-1 and TRBJ1-1; tentatively, D is TRBD1 (5 bases). V gave up 3 bases and J gave up 0 bases, with 8 bases separating them. The CDR3 totals 13 residues. The germline V gene has CDR1 DFQATT and CDR2 SNEGSKA (reference sequence). CDR3 sequence: CSASGAMNTEAFF. The CDR3 DNA sequence: TGCAGTGCTAGTGGGGCGATGAACACTGAAGCTTTCTTT.

This clonotype is medium-sized (0.01 to 0.1%) by share. V is TRBV10-2 and J is TRBJ1-5, with D tentatively TRBD1 (5 bases). The CDR3 totals 13 residues. V dropped 2 bases and J dropped 4 bases, with 6 bases sitting between them. Germline CDR1 reads WSHSY; CDR2 reads SAAADI. The chain's CDR3 is CASSERGNQPQHF. In nucleotides, the CDR3 is TGCGCCAGCAGTGAGAGGGGAAATCAGCCCCAGCATTTT.

The sample holds many counts of this clonotype. The V call is TRBV6-4, the J call TRBJ2-3; D gene uncertain. V dropped 2 bases and J dropped 3 bases, with 6 bases sitting between them. This CDR3 has 13 amino acids. The V gene's germline CDR1 is MRHNA and CDR2 SNTAGT. The CDR3 coding sequence is TGTGCCAGCAGTGACAGGGTGACAGATACGCAGTATTTT. Translation: CASSDRVTDTQYF.

This clonotype rates as medium-sized. V and J are TRBV20-1 and TRBJ2-7; TRBD2 matches 9 bases. Germline lookup yields CDR1 DFQATT and CDR2 SNEGSKA (reference sequence). The CDR3 is 14 residues long. V was pared by 1 base and J by 2 bases, with 3 bases of the junction left unmatched. CDR3 in DNA: TGCAGTGCTAGAGGGGGACTAGCACCCTACGAGCAGTACTTC. Amino acid sequence: CSARGGLAPYEQYF.

This clonotype was recorded many times. This CDR3 is CASSQDLTGTGLAYEQYF. The DNA for the CDR3 is TGTGCCAGCAGCCAAGACCTTACCGGGACAGGTCTCGCCTACGAGCAGTACTTC. The gene calls are TRBV3-1 and TRBJ2-7; 8 bases fit TRBD1. This CDR3 contains 18 residues. Germline values: CDR1 LGHDT, CDR2 YNNKEL (reference sequence). J was trimmed by 2 bases and V by 0 bases; bases with no gene match: 12.

V usage is TRBV14 and J usage is TRBJ1-4; 11 bases match TRBD1. From germline, CDR1 is SGHDN and CDR2 FVKESK. This CDR3 is built from 15 residues. V shed 0 bases, J shed 7 bases, and the junction held 1 base outside the gene matches. DNA for the CDR3: TGTGCCAGCAGCCAAGAAGGGACAGGGGGTGAAAAACTGTTTTTT. Translation gives CASSQEGTGGEKLFF.

In its sample, this clonotype is medium-sized (0.01 to 0.1%). The gene calls are TRBV20-1 and TRBJ2-7; D not certain. V was shortened by 1 base and J by 1 base, with 5 bases between the two germline ends. CDR3 length: 12 amino acids. CDR1 and CDR2 (germline): DFQATT, SNEGSKA (reference sequence). CDR3 coding DNA: TGCAGTGCTAGAGGGGCGTCCTACGAGCAGTACTTC. It yields the protein CSARGASYEQYF.

The rearrangement links TRBV5-4 to TRBJ2-7; 8 bases fit TRBD1. CDR3 length: 16 residues. V gave up 0 bases and J gave up 7 bases; unmatched junction bases: 12. Germline assignment: CDR1 SGHNT and CDR2 YYREEE (reference sequence). CDR3 region: CASSLGAGGGRQEQYF. CDR3 in DNA: TGTGCCAGCAGCTTGGGGGCAGGGGGCGGTCGACAAGAGCAGTACTTC.

This clonotype was recorded a few times. This clone may be a read error of a much larger clone one base away. V gene TRBV4-1 combines with J gene TRBJ2-3; D is ambiguous. The CDR3 length is 14 residues. Germline V CDR1 and CDR2: MGHRA, YSYEKL. CDR3 in DNA: TGCGCCAGCAGCCTCCTGGGATTCACAGATACGCAGTGTTTT. Encoded protein: CASSLLGFTDTQCF.